One and the same sample provided the 24 T cell receptor beta chains below, sequenced in a study of T cells in Graves' hyperthyroidism and ophthalmopathy. TCR beta CDR3 regions were amplified from RNA. Carried out on the TCR CDR3, a first-round RT-PCR used the HTBI primer set. TCRdb called the multiplex PCR reads again in MiXCR, with one record for every CDR3 protein. The profile shows under 130,000 distinct CDR3 sequences, roughly 44% of them singletons. Sequencing was done on a sample of blood. These receptors came from a middle-aged man with Graves' hyperthyroidism.

Only one count was recorded for this clonotype. A read error may account for a junction end that differs from germline. The chain uses TRBV20-1 and TRBJ2-1, with D possibly being TRBD2 (5 bases). The CDR3 sequence is 15 residues long. CDR1 DFQATT and CDR2 SNEGSKA come from the germline V gene (reference sequence). The CDR3 DNA reads as TGCGGTGCTAGGCGGGTCCATAACCCCTACAATGAGCAGTTCTTC. Residues: CGARRVHNPYNEQFF.

Concerning this clonotype: This sequence may be a read error, since a much larger clone differs from it by one base. The CDR3 ends on some other residue instead of the conserved phenylalanine or tryptophan, so this is likely a read error. The V gene is TRBV6-5, the J gene TRBJ2-5, with a weak D call TRBD2 (6 bases). The CDR3 is 13 amino acids. V was clipped by 6 bases and J by 5 bases, with 13 bases between them. Germline V gives CDR1 MNHEY, CDR2 SVGAGI. This chain's CDR3 is CASREGLTETQYC. The CDR3 coding sequence is TGTGCCAGCAGAGAGGGACTTACGGAGACCCAGTACTGC.

This clonotype has at least ten counts. The chain's CDR3 is CSVEERGDRLPYEQYF. The CDR3 nucleotides read TGCAGCGTTGAAGAGAGGGGGGACAGGCTCCCCTACGAGCAGTACTTC. The genes are TRBV29-1 and TRBJ2-7; TRBD1 matches at 8 bases. After removal of 0 bases from V and 2 bases from J, the junction contained 9 bases not matched to a gene. CDR3 size: 16 residues. In germline, CDR1 is SQVTM, CDR2 ANQGSEA.

In this sample, this clonotype turned up many times. The chain employs TRBV5-1 and TRBJ1-1; D call uncertain. V lost 0 bases, J lost 2 bases, and 8 bases lay in between. The CDR3 totals 14 residues. Germline values: CDR1 SGHRS, CDR2 YFSETQ. The CDR3 DNA is TGCGCCAGCAGCTTGGATCCGGACAACACTGAAGCTTTCTTT. Translating it yields CASSLDPDNTEAFF.

This clonotype was picked up a small number of times. The chain has TRBV6-1 and TRBJ2-7, with D unresolved. The V gene lost 6 bases and the J gene lost 0 bases, with 18 bases spanning the gap. The CDR3 consists of 16 residues. Germline lookup yields CDR1 MNHNS and CDR2 SASEGT. The DNA for the CDR3 is TGTGCCAGCAGACTCAGGACCGATCGAGACTCCTACGAGCAGTACTTC. It is translated as CASRLRTDRDSYEQYF.

In its sample, this clonotype was seen many times. V usage is TRBV2 and J usage is TRBJ2-7, with D possibly matching TRBD1 (6 bases). Trimming cost V 6 bases and J 6 bases, with 18 bases left between them. The CDR3 has 14 residues. Germline values: CDR1 SNHLY, CDR2 FYNNEI. CDR3 loop: CASRSGQWGLEQYF. The CDR3, as DNA: TGTGCCAGCAGGAGCGGACAGTGGGGTCTCGAGCAGTACTTC.

This clonotype occurred a few times. V and J are TRBV15 and TRBJ2-6; D gene unclear. The CDR3 loop spans 14 amino acids. Deletions cut 3 bases from V and 4 bases from J, with 7 bases between. Germline V gives CDR1 LNHNV, CDR2 YYDKDF (reference sequence). CDR3 DNA: TGTGCCACCAGCAGCGAGCCGGGGGCCAACGTCCTGACTTTC. Protein: CATSSEPGANVLTF.

This chain links TRBV5-1 with TRBJ1-1; 7 bases align to TRBD1. Germline V gene sequence: CDR1 SGHRS, CDR2 YFSETQ. J gave up 7 bases and V 0 bases, and 6 bases lay outside the gene matches. The CDR3 contains 14 residues. The CDR3 here is CASSLAGGQIEAFF. The CDR3 DNA sequence: TGCGCCAGCAGCTTGGCGGGGGGACAGATTGAAGCTTTCTTT.

The chain carries TRBV9 and TRBJ2-5; TRBD1 aligns across 8 bases. The CDR3 spans 14 residues. Germline CDR1 is SGDLS and CDR2 is YYNGEE. After removal of 4 bases from V and 4 bases from J, the junction contained 6 bases not matched to a gene. CDR3 coding DNA: TGTGCCAGCAGCCAATCCAGGGGGCTAGAGACCCAGTACTTC. It codes for CASSQSRGLETQYF.

This clonotype came up many times. V gene TRBV19 combines with J gene TRBJ1-2; possibly TRBD1 for D (5 bases). The CDR3 loop spans 14 amino acids. V was trimmed by 9 bases and J by 7 bases, leaving 21 bases between them. The V gene's germline CDR1 is LNHDA and CDR2 SQIVND (reference sequence). DNA of the CDR3: TGTGCCAGCGCGCCGGCCGCCAGGGTTAGTGGCTACACCTTC. It translates to CASAPAARVSGYTF.

In regard to this clonotype: The CDR3 ends on some other residue instead of the conserved phenylalanine or tryptophan, so this is likely a read error. The V call is TRBV7-2, the J call TRBJ2-5, with 12 bases fitting TRBD1. Germline CDR1 reads SGHTA; CDR2 reads FQGNSA. This CDR3 comprises 15 residues. CDR3 nucleotide sequence: TGTGCCGGCAGCTGGGGACAGGGGGCTCGGGAGACCCAGTACTGC. This translates into CAGSWGQGARETQYC.

The table lists this clonotype with many counts. The J gene is TRBJ2-5, the V gene TRBV6-5; tentatively, D is TRBD1 (5 bases). V lost 5 bases to trimming and J lost 5 bases, with 18 bases between them. This CDR3 is built from 15 residues. Per germline, CDR1 MNHEY and CDR2 SVGAGI. The CDR3 spells CASSPKGLLGETQYF. Here the CDR3 DNA reads TGTGCCAGCAGTCCGAAGGGGCTCCTGGGTGAGACCCAGTACTTC.

In its sample, this clonotype was seen many times. V and J are TRBV5-1 and TRBJ1-1; D is ambiguous. Trimming stripped 0 bases from V and 3 bases from J, with 9 bases between. In germline, CDR1 is SGHRS, CDR2 YFSETQ. This CDR3 is built from 14 residues. In nucleotides, the CDR3 is TGCGCCAGCAGCTTGGAGCTGGGCGACACTGAAGCTTTCTTT. Its protein is CASSLELGDTEAFF.

This clonotype was seen at least ten times. The gene calls are TRBV7-3 and TRBJ2-1, with D unresolved. The ends were cut back, 1 base at V and 2 bases at J, with 6 bases in the middle. The CDR3 is made up of 14 amino acids. Per germline, CDR1 SGHTA and CDR2 FQGTGA. The CDR3 nucleotides read TGTGCCAGCAGCTTAAGCCCCACCTACAATGAGCAGTTCTTC. It is translated as CASSLSPTYNEQFF.

This clonotype has just a few counts. A read error may be the cause here, since a much bigger clone is one base away. This sequence joins TRBV6-4 and TRBJ2-7; no firm D call. Germline V gene data show CDR1 as MRHNA and CDR2 as SNTAGT. The length of the CDR3 is 14 residues. Trimming stripped 7 bases from V and 4 bases from J, with 17 bases between. In DNA, the CDR3 is TGTGCCAGCATCTTACGCCATGGGGAATACGAGCAGTACTTC. Translation: CASILRHGEYEQYF.

Ten or more counts support this clonotype. The gene calls are TRBV4-3 and TRBJ1-5, with 7 bases lining up with TRBD1. The CDR3 length is 15 residues. Germline trimming cut 4 bases from V and 7 bases from J; bases unmatched to any gene: 10. Germline values: CDR1 LGHNA, CDR2 YSLEER. CDR3 protein: CASSPQGGRGQPQHF. The CDR3 nucleotides are TGCGCCAGCAGCCCGCAAGGGGGCCGGGGACAGCCCCAGCATTTT.

The chain carries TRBV7-2 and TRBJ1-2; 9 bases match TRBD1. CDR3 length: 13 amino acids. V shed 4 bases, J shed 7 bases, and the junction held 4 bases outside the gene matches. Per germline, CDR1 SGHTA and CDR2 FQGNSA. For the CDR3, the DNA is TGTGCCAGCAGCTCAACAGGGGGCCCTGGCTACACCTTC. As protein: CASSSTGGPGYTF.

This clonotype showed up just a few times. DNA for the CDR3: TGTGCCAGCAGTGGGCGTAGCGGGGGCGGCAATCAGCCCCAGCATTTT. Translating it yields CASSGRSGGGNQPQHF. The chain employs TRBV25-1 and TRBJ1-5; D is possibly TRBD1 (6 bases). The CDR3 is 16 amino acids. The germline V gene encodes CDR1 MGHDK and CDR2 SYGVNS. The V end lost 4 bases, the J end lost 2 bases, and 15 bases lay between the germline ends.

CDR3 coding DNA: TGCAGCGTTGAACCGGGACAGGGAGTGGCTGAAGCTTTCTTT. It encodes CSVEPGQGVAEAFF. This chain joins TRBV29-1 and TRBJ1-1; 9 positions agree with TRBD1. After removal of 2 bases from V and 6 bases from J, the junction contained 7 bases not matched to a gene. This CDR3 has 14 amino acids. Per germline, CDR1 SQVTM and CDR2 ANQGSEA.

The sample holds many counts of this clonotype. The chain links TRBV6-6 to TRBJ2-7; 10 bases align to TRBD1. This CDR3 contains 14 residues. Germline loops: CDR1 MNHNY, CDR2 SVGAGI (reference sequence). V was pared by 7 bases and J by 5 bases, with 8 bases of the junction left unmatched. The CDR3 DNA reads as TGTGCCAGCACCAGACAGGGGGCGCGCGACGAGCAGTACTTC. The encoded protein is CASTRQGARDEQYF.

This clonotype has ten or more counts. An end of the junction differs from the germline gene, which may be a read error. This rearrangement joins TRBV20-1 to TRBJ2-1, with TRBD2 identical over 7 bases. This CDR3 comprises 13 residues. CDR1 is DFQATT, CDR2 SNEGSKA, per germline (reference sequence). The CDR3 DNA reads as TGCAGTCCTAGGCTATGGGGGAGGGATGAGCAGTTCTTC. Translation: CSPRLWGRDEQFF.

V usage is TRBV2 and J usage is TRBJ1-5; possibly TRBD1 for D (5 bases). The CDR3 contains 15 residues. Germline V gives CDR1 SNHLY, CDR2 FYNNEI. V shed 3 bases and J shed 1 base, with 10 bases lying between them. The CDR3 nucleotides read TGTGCCAGCAGTGAGGGGGATCTAAGCAATCAGCCCCAGCATTTT. Its protein product is CASSEGDLSNQPQHF.

The chain links TRBV29-1 to TRBJ2-1; 7 positions agree with TRBD2. The CDR3 covers 11 residues. After removal of 6 bases from V and 7 bases from J, the junction contained 3 bases not matched to a gene. Germline V gene data show CDR1 as SQVTM and CDR2 as ANQGSEA. The CDR3 nucleotides read TGCAGCGTGGGAGGGCCGAATGAGCAGTTCTTC. This sequence encodes CSVGGPNEQFF.

As to this clonotype: This could be a read error, since a much larger clone is one nucleotide away. This sequence joins TRBV12-3 or TRBV12-4 and TRBJ2-1, with D possibly being TRBD2 (7 bases). The CDR3 runs to 15 residues. CDR3 residues: CASSFGRGHYKEQFF. The CDR3 DNA reads as TGTGCCAGCAGTTTCGGGCGGGGGCACTACAAGGAGCAGTTCTTC.